The sequence of this T cell receptor (beta chain) was determined in a study of shared clonotypes between healthy human individuals. Profiled with immunoSEQ multiplex PCR; TCRdb holds only in-frame clones, not every one. Among more than 850,000 clones listed, around 78% were seen once. Per germline, CDR1 SGDLS and CDR2 YYNGEE. The junction had 7 bases not matched to a gene; V was cut back by 4 bases and J by 0 bases. The CDR3 sequence is 16 residues long. The receptor comes from a man between 18 and 35 years old in good health. Some clones in this sample may be carry-over from other donors' samples. The sample was memory CD4+ T cells from PBMCs. Subset of the sample: CD45RA-negative fraction. The gene calls are TRBV9 and TRBJ1-3; 7 positions agree with TRBD1. The DNA for the CDR3 is TGTGCCAGCAGCTCCTACGGGACAGACTCTGGAAACACCATATATTTT. Its protein is CASSSYGTDSGNTIYF.